A single sample gave rise to the 27 T cell receptor beta chains below, sequenced in a study of shared clonotypes between healthy human individuals. The protocol was immunoSEQ multiplex PCR, while the TCRdb copy is restricted to in-frame clones and leaves out a portion. In the table there are about 1.5 million clones, 95% to 99% of which are singletons. Material for sequencing was naive CD4+ T cells sorted from blood. Subset denoted: CD45RA+ positively selected. These receptors all stem from a young man in good health.

The gene calls are TRBV27 and TRBJ2-2, with no clear D. Germline CDR1 is MNHEY and CDR2 is SMNVEV (reference sequence). Trimming pared 9 bases from V and 0 bases from J, leaving 11 bases between. The CDR3 contains 14 residues. CDR3 residues: CASRWLTNTGELFF. The CDR3 nucleotides read TGTGCCAGTAGGTGGCTAACGAACACCGGGGAGCTGTTTTTT.

This clone was observed once. The genes are TRBV7-7 and TRBJ2-1; D is perhaps TRBD1 or TRBD2 (5 bases each). This CDR3 has 15 amino acids. V was shortened by 0 bases and J by 8 bases, with 14 bases between the two germline ends. CDR1 is SSHAT and CDR2 is FNYEAQ in the germline V gene (reference sequence). The CDR3 DNA reads TGTGCCAGCAGCTTAGCGGGGCAGGGACGGGATGAGCAGTTCTTC. As protein: CASSLAGQGRDEQFF.

The chain couples TRBV28 to TRBJ2-7, with 9 positions matching TRBD1. The junction had 6 bases not matched to a gene; V was cut back by 3 bases and J by 3 bases. This CDR3 region has 15 residues. CDR1 is MDHEN and CDR2 is SYDVKM in the germline V gene. Written as DNA, the CDR3 is TGTGCCAGCAGTTTTTCGGGACAGGGTTTCTACGAGCAGTACTTC. It specifies CASSFSGQGFYEQYF.

The chain carries TRBV7-9 and TRBJ2-2; possible D gene TRBD2, 6 bases. V lost 6 bases and J lost 4, with 15 bases in between. Germline CDR1 is SEHNR and CDR2 is FQNEAQ (reference sequence). The CDR3 covers 15 residues. Written as DNA, the CDR3 is TGTGCCAGCAGTCAACGGGAGAGCGGCACCGGGGAGCTGTTTTTT. As protein: CASSQRESGTGELFF.

The chain recombines TRBV6-4 with TRBJ1-3; D is uncertain. Germline CDR1 MRHNA, CDR2 SNTAGT. The CDR3 is 14 residues long. V was cut by 5 bases and J by 0 bases, with 8 bases left in between. The CDR3 bases are TGTGCCAGCAGTACCTCGGACTCTGGAAACACCATATATTTT. Amino acids: CASSTSDSGNTIYF.

The chain has TRBV15 and TRBJ2-7; D is possibly TRBD1 (6 bases). In germline, CDR1 is LNHNV, CDR2 YYDKDF (reference sequence). The V and J ends lost 2 bases and 0 bases respectively, with 14 bases between them. The CDR3 totals 16 residues. The CDR3 region is CATSRPTGTSSYEQYF. The CDR3 nucleotides read TGTGCCACCAGCAGACCCACCGGGACAAGCTCCTACGAGCAGTACTTC.

The V call is TRBV30, the J call TRBJ1-1, with D unresolved. The CDR3 has 10 residues. The V gene's germline CDR1 is GTSNPN and CDR2 SVGIG (reference sequence). The ends were cut back, 3 bases at V and 5 bases at J, with 4 bases in the middle. The CDR3 reads CAWRGTEAFF. The DNA of the CDR3 is TGTGCCTGGAGGGGGACTGAAGCTTTCTTT.

The V and J genes are TRBV18 and TRBJ2-7; D is perhaps TRBD2 (5 bases). The CDR3 spans 15 residues. V shed 3 bases and J shed 0 bases, with 12 bases lying between them. Germline V lookup: CDR1 KGHSH, CDR2 LQKENI. CDR3 residues: CASSPRSGYSYEQYF. CDR3 DNA sequence: TGTGCCAGCTCACCCCGAAGCGGTTACTCCTACGAGCAGTACTTC.

The chain joins TRBV6-5 to TRBJ2-7; no clear D gene. The germline gives CDR1 MNHEY, CDR2 SVGAGI. CDR3 length equals 14 residues. Trimming removed 6 bases from V and 3 bases from J, with 15 bases in between. The CDR3 is CASSLGWASYEQYF. The CDR3 DNA is TGTGCCAGCAGCCTCGGTTGGGCGAGCTACGAGCAGTACTTC.

This chain uses TRBV5-1 with TRBJ1-1; D is possibly TRBD1 (5 bases). CDR3 length: 16 amino acids. Looked up from germline, CDR1 is SGHRS and CDR2 is YFSETQ. V gave up 0 bases and J gave up 0 bases, with 12 bases separating them. CDR3 in DNA: TGCGCCAGCAGCTTGGAGGGGACCCTAGTGAACACTGAAGCTTTCTTT. Translating gives CASSLEGTLVNTEAFF.

In DNA, the CDR3 is TGTGCCAGCAGCCCAGGGTGGCGGCGTCACACAGATACGCAGTATTTT. It encodes CASSPGWRRHTDTQYF. V and J are TRBV5-4 and TRBJ2-3; possibly TRBD1 for D (5 bases). CDR1 and CDR2 (germline): SGHNT, YYREEE (reference sequence). Trimming took 4 bases from V and 2 from J, leaving 17 bases between them. The CDR3 is made up of 16 amino acids.

V and J are TRBV5-5 and TRBJ2-7; D remains ambiguous. Germline values: CDR1 SGHKS, CDR2 YYEKEE (reference sequence). This CDR3 contains 13 residues. V lost 4 bases to trimming and J lost 5 bases, with 13 bases between them. CDR3 bases: TGTGCCAGCAGCCCCTACCCTCAGAACGAGCAGTACTTC. Translating gives CASSPYPQNEQYF.

The rearrangement uses TRBV5-1 and TRBJ2-3, with unresolved D. CDR1 is SGHRS and CDR2 is YFSETQ in the germline V gene. The CDR3 runs 14 residues. Trimming pared 7 bases from V and 1 base from J, leaving 13 bases between. The CDR3 DNA sequence: TGCGCCAGCTCAGCCTCACTCCGCACAGATACGCAGTATTTT. It translates to CASSASLRTDTQYF.

The V and J genes are TRBV7-8 and TRBJ1-2; the D is unclear. The V end lost 0 bases, the J end lost 3 bases, and 5 bases lay between the germline ends. The CDR3 spans 13 residues. Germline V gene data show CDR1 as SGHVS and CDR2 as FQNEAQ. CDR3 amino acids: CASSLAGYYGYTF. The CDR3 DNA reads TGTGCCAGCAGCTTAGCTGGGTACTATGGCTACACCTTC.

This chain uses TRBV19 with TRBJ1-1; D ambiguous. The CDR3 spans 16 residues. Trimming stripped 5 bases from V and 11 bases from J, with 27 bases between. Per the germline V gene, CDR1 is LNHDA and CDR2 is SQIVND (reference sequence). This CDR3 reads CASSSRRADTSLVAFF. In nucleotides, the CDR3 is TGTGCCAGTAGTTCTCGGCGGGCGGATACCTCCTTGGTGGCTTTCTTT.

The V and J genes are TRBV19 and TRBJ2-1, with 7 bases that match TRBD2. Germline V gene data show CDR1 as LNHDA and CDR2 as SQIVND (reference sequence). The J segment lost 1 base and the V segment lost 3 bases, leaving 9 bases of the junction unmatched. The CDR3 loop spans 17 amino acids. The CDR3 nucleotides are TGTGCCAGTAGTATTATGCTGCGGGAGTGGTCCTACAATGAGCAGTTCTTC. As protein: CASSIMLREWSYNEQFF.

The V and J genes are TRBV7-8 and TRBJ2-7, with 7 nucleotides matching TRBD2. Germline CDR1 SGHVS, CDR2 FQNEAQ. The CDR3 is 16 residues long. J was trimmed by 1 base and V by 5 bases; bases with no gene match: 11. In DNA form, the CDR3 reads TGTGCCAGCAGCGAACGAGGCGGGAGCAAGTCCTACGAGCAGTACTTC. Its protein product is CASSERGGSKSYEQYF.

The V and J genes are TRBV4-1 and TRBJ2-5; 11 bases map to TRBD2. With V trimmed by 1 base and J by 2 bases, 6 bases remained unmatched. Per germline, CDR1 MGHRA and CDR2 YSYEKL. CDR3 size: 17 residues. The CDR3: CASSQAPGLAVQETQYF. DNA of the CDR3: TGCGCCAGCAGCCAAGCTCCGGGACTAGCGGTTCAAGAGACCCAGTACTTC.

This chain joins TRBV27 and TRBJ2-7; 16 nucleotides line up with TRBD2. Germline V gene data show CDR1 as MNHEY and CDR2 as SMNVEV (reference sequence). The CDR3 sequence is 18 residues long. The trim removed 7 bases at V and 3 bases at J, leaving 12 bases unmatched. CDR3 loop: CASTSGTSGRDKLYEQYF. The DNA of the CDR3 is TGTGCCAGCACCTCCGGGACTAGCGGGAGGGACAAGCTCTACGAGCAGTACTTC.

The chain couples TRBV27 to TRBJ2-2; D perhaps matches TRBD1 (6 bases). Germline CDR1 and CDR2: MNHEY and SMNVEV (reference sequence). The CDR3 spans 16 residues. The V and J ends lost 3 bases and 2 bases respectively, with 13 bases between them. CDR3: CASSFTGRRNTGELFF. CDR3 nucleotides: TGTGCCAGCAGTTTCACAGGGCGGAGAAACACCGGGGAGCTGTTTTTT.

This chain uses TRBV29-1 with TRBJ2-4; TRBD2 aligns across 7 bases. CDR3 length: 13 residues. Trimming at V came to 6 bases and at J to 4 bases, leaving 6 bases not matched to a gene. Germline CDR1 reads SQVTM; CDR2 reads ANQGSEA. The CDR3 here is CSVRVGGKNIQYF. The CDR3, as DNA: TGCAGCGTCCGGGTGGGAGGGAAAAACATTCAGTACTTC.

The CDR3 loop is CASSPGQGNEKLFF. DNA of the CDR3: TGTGCCAGCAGCCCCGGACAGGGGAATGAAAAACTGTTTTTT. The rearrangement links TRBV11-2 to TRBJ1-4, with 9 bases fitting TRBD1. The germline CDR1 and CDR2 sequences are SGHAT and FQNNGV. Unmatched junction bases numbered 3, after V lost 5 bases and J lost 5 bases. CDR3 length equals 14 residues.

CDR3 nucleotide sequence: TGCGCCAGCAGCCAGTTGGACAGTCTGACCTACGAGCAGTACTTC. Translated: CASSQLDSLTYEQYF. The chain employs TRBV4-1 and TRBJ2-7; tentatively, D is TRBD1 (6 bases). Looked up from germline, CDR1 is MGHRA and CDR2 is YSYEKL. CDR3 length: 15 amino acids. V lost 3 bases, J lost 2 bases, and 14 bases lay in between.

This clone was observed a single time. The chain uses TRBV2 and TRBJ1-2; tentative D call: TRBD1 (5 bases). The germline V gene has CDR1 SNHLY and CDR2 FYNNEI. V was trimmed by 11 bases and J by 4 bases, leaving 23 bases between them. CDR3 length: 15 amino acids. CDR3 nucleotide sequence: TGTGCCTTAGAGGGGACCCGAAAATCAAGCTATGGCTACACCTTC. It specifies CALEGTRKSSYGYTF.

A single count supports this clone. The rearrangement links TRBV2 to TRBJ2-3; a possible D gene is TRBD2 (6 bases). The CDR3 spans 13 residues. The V end was cut by 6 bases, the J end by 6 bases, with 13 bases between. CDR1 and CDR2 from the germline V gene are SNHLY and FYNNEI. The CDR3 nucleotides read TGTGCCAGCAGACGGGACTTGACTGATACGCAGTATTTT. As protein: CASRRDLTDTQYF. Complete variable domain (other parts from reference TRBV2 and TRBJ2-3): EPEVTQTPSHQVTQMGQEVILRCVPISNHLYFYWYRQILGQKVEFLVSFYNNEISEKSEIFDDQFSVERPDGSNFTLKIRSTKLEDSAMYFCASRRDLTDTQYFGPGTRLTVL.

V is TRBV5-1 and J is TRBJ2-3, with D maybe TRBD2 (7 bases). The germline CDR1 and CDR2 sequences are SGHRS and YFSETQ. V was trimmed by 4 bases and J by 0 bases, leaving 18 bases between them. CDR3 length: 17 amino acids. CDR3 loop: CASSPGGGTSSTDTQYF. Here the CDR3 DNA reads TGCGCCAGCAGCCCGGGGGGCGGGACTTCTAGCACAGATACGCAGTATTTT.

Of note for this clone: The sample carries other DNA sequences with the same CDR3. The rearrangement links TRBV28 to TRBJ1-2; maybe TRBD1 (6 bases). The CDR3 runs to 13 residues. Germline V gene sequence: CDR1 MDHEN, CDR2 SYDVKM. With 5 bases removed from V and 4 bases from J, the gap between germline ends came to 11 bases. This CDR3 is CASSQTGFYGYTF. As DNA, the CDR3 is TGTGCCAGCAGTCAAACAGGGTTCTATGGCTACACCTTC.